The clone carrying this T cell receptor beta chain was counted only a few times. CDR1 is LNHDA, CDR2 SQIVND, per germline (reference sequence). CDR3 length: 14 residues. V lost 4 bases to trimming and J lost 4 bases, with 13 bases between them. This specimen comes from a study of cytomegalovirus exposure and HLA in healthy donors. PCR employed 60 Vbeta and 13 Jbeta primers. The data were produced by immunoSEQ multiplex PCR, yet TCRdb's version contains in-frame clones alone and is incomplete. The table records about 120,000 clones, about 8.6% of them present only once. The TCR comes from a woman aged 40 to 50 in good health and CMV-seropositive. The chain links TRBV19 to TRBJ1-2; TRBD1 is a possible D gene (6 bases). Sequenced sample: PBMCs. CDR3 DNA sequence: TGTGCCAGTAGTACCGACGGACAGAGCTATGGCTACACCTTC. This codes for CASSTDGQSYGYTF. Filled out from reference TRBV19 and TRBJ1-2, the complete variable domain reads DGGITQSPKYLFRKEGQNVTLSCEQNLNHDAMYWYRQDPGQGLRLIYYSQIVNDFQKGDIAEGYSVSREKKESFPLTVTSAQKNPTAFYLCASSTDGQSYGYTFGSGTRLTVV.